Sequencing of this T cell receptor (beta chain) was carried out in a study of T-cell memory formation after mild COVID-19 (dated by TCRdb to the early 2020s). For the study in its entirety: TCR sequence clusters from the two donors were found to be largely donor specific. In a couple of donors, T-cell clones that expanded and contracted after mild COVID-19 were tracked by sequencing TCRalpha and TCRbeta repertoires over time. The cohort comprised two young, previously healthy adult volunteers, one female and one male.

Sequencing relied on an Illumina NovaSeq 6000. TCRalpha and TCRbeta cDNA libraries were constructed by 5'RACE with constant-segment primers, with sample barcodes and unique molecular identifiers being introduced. RNA was extracted from every sample with Trizol reagent. Libraries were amplified in two PCR steps, with a second sample barcode and Illumina TruSeq adapters added in the second step. Sequencing of the libraries was done on an Illumina NovaSeq, producing 2 x 150 bp paired-end reads. The authors' analysis ran thus. Demultiplexing of reads and collapsing into UMI-guided consensus sequences were performed with migec v1.2.7. With mixcr v2.1.11, UMI consensuses were aligned to TRA and TRB V and J templates and assembled into clonotypes. A clonotype was counted as expanded or contracted only when both edgeR and NoisET called the clonotype significant, with the noise models trained on biological replicates. For edgeR calls, a false discovery rate-adjusted p below 0.01 and a log2 fold-change threshold of 1 were applied. As an exploratory analysis of dynamics, max-normalized trajectories of the 1000 most abundant clonotypes were examined with PCA combined with hierarchical clustering. Separately sequenced CD4+ and CD8+ repertoires were used to assign a CD4 or CD8 phenotype to each responding clone. The raw public reads went through TCRdb reprocessing: fastp at Q25, MiXCR clone calling, in-frame beta chains kept. Rows with one shared CDR3 protein collapse into an entry with the most common genes and DNA. It is TCRdb's table, rather than the study itself, that gives the V and J calls and clone size. The sample table holds some 180,000 distinct CDR3 sequences, of which roughly 13% were seen once. 2.5% to 4% of the sample rests with the top ten.

Here V drops 3 bases and J drops 5 bases, and the junction holds 13 bases not matched to any gene. Looking up the germline V gene yields CDR1 SGHRS and CDR2 YFSETQ. Taken from cysteine to phenylalanine, the CDR3 has 16 residues. The only DNA kept is the CDR3, 48 bases in frame from the first base. Results and caveats for the whole study, not just this receptor: Only a couple of mild cases were covered in the study, and larger cohorts including severe cases with pre-infection samples were considered necessary. Clones that contracted from day 15 to 85 showed balanced CD4/CD8 phenotypes, whereas a second wave of clones that expanded from day 15 to 37 leaned towards CD4+. Contracting CD4+ clones turned up mainly in the CM and EM memory subsets, whereas EMRA was where CD8+ clones were enriched. Some responding clones were detected in pre-infection memory, suggesting pre-existing cross-reactive memory T cells joined the SARS-CoV-2 response. SARS-CoV-2 specificity was not confirmed for the second-wave clones peaking on day 37.

This clonotype has a count of ten or more. It has no known antigen specificity. It has no much larger one-base neighbor in the sample; base qualities were not kept. PBMCs were isolated by Ficoll-Paque density gradient centrifugation. This sequence uses TRBV5-1 and TRBJ1-2, and TRBD1 aligns with 7 junction nucleotides. The sample taken for sequencing was PBMCs or a T cell subset sorted from them (not recorded which). The sequence was obtained from a man younger than 35 who had mild COVID-19 (a few samples of this study predate the infection). The sample titles of this study are shuffled in the database, so cell type and time point are left out; the donor was told from shared clones. The sequenced DNA: TGCGCCAGCAGCTCGCTTGGGACAGACCTTGGGTATGGCTACACCTTC. Its translation reads: CASSSLGTDLGYGYTF.